This passage covers 18 T cell receptor beta chains from one sample sequenced in a study of shared T cell receptors in the human thymus. Clones were read by immunoSEQ multiplex PCR, and TCRdb kept only the in-frame ones, dropping some. The data contain under 450,000 clones, over 90% of them seen just once; the ten biggest clones take up approximately 0.02%. The material sequenced was thymocytes. The receptor set was obtained from a human donor.

This clone has a single count. The chain employs TRBV27 and TRBJ1-2; no clear D gene. CDR3 size: 14 residues. Germline lookup yields CDR1 MNHEY and CDR2 SMNVEV (reference sequence). The ends were cut back, 5 bases at V and 0 bases at J, with 10 bases in the middle. This CDR3 is CASSGLKANYGYTF. The CDR3 nucleotides read TGTGCCAGCAGTGGGCTAAAAGCTAACTATGGCTACACCTTC.

Of note for this clone: A junction end diverges from the germline sequence, so it may reflect a read error. The V gene is TRBV7-7, the J gene TRBJ2-7; 7 bases match TRBD2. Germline lookup yields CDR1 SSHAT and CDR2 FNYEAQ (reference sequence). The CDR3 loop spans 14 amino acids. The CDR3 region is CASSLGGNSYEQYF. CDR3 nucleotide sequence: TGTGCTAGCAGCTTGGGGGGGAACAGCTACGAGCAGTACTTC.

This clone was recorded a few times. The V call is TRBV20-1, the J call TRBJ1-2; tentatively, D is TRBD1 (6 bases). Trimming left V 6 bases short and J 6 bases short, with 11 bases between. The CDR3 is made up of 11 amino acids. Germline assignment: CDR1 DFQATT and CDR2 SNEGSKA (reference sequence). The CDR3 sequence: CSATGGDGYTF. The CDR3 DNA is TGCAGTGCCACGGGGGGCGATGGCTACACCTTC.

Written as DNA, the CDR3 is TGTGCCAGCAGTTTATTTGCCGTGGGCAATGAGCAGTTCTTC. Amino acid sequence: CASSLFAVGNEQFF. The chain couples TRBV28 to TRBJ2-1, with unresolved D. This CDR3 has 14 amino acids. Germline loops: CDR1 MDHEN, CDR2 SYDVKM. The V gene lost 1 base and the J gene lost 6 bases, with 10 bases spanning the gap. Variable domain in full (rest from reference TRBV28 and TRBJ2-1): DVKVTQSSRYLVKRTGEKVFLECVQDMDHENMFWYRQDPGLGLRLIYFSYDVKMKEKGDIPEGYSVSREKKERFSLILESASTNQTSMYLCASSLFAVGNEQFFGPGTRLTVL.

This clone appeared once. The chain has TRBV27 and TRBJ1-1, with TRBD1 as a possible D gene (6 bases). This CDR3 has 15 amino acids. V shed 3 bases and J shed 6 bases, with 17 bases lying between them. CDR1 and CDR2 (germline): MNHEY, SMNVEV (reference sequence). DNA for the CDR3: TGTGCCAGCAGTTTTCGGGGGCAAGGGGATTCTGAAGCTTTCTTT. Its translation is CASSFRGQGDSEAFF.

The chain carries TRBV5-6 and TRBJ2-2; TRBD1 or TRBD2 may be the D gene (5 bases each). V was clipped by 1 base and J by 5 bases, with 18 bases between them. The CDR3 length is 17 residues. Germline V CDR1 and CDR2: SGHDT, YYEEEE. This CDR3 is CASSLYDRDQGTGELFF. CDR3 bases: TGTGCCAGCAGCTTGTATGACCGGGATCAGGGAACCGGGGAGCTGTTTTTT.

CDR3: CASSPTGWGEQYF. In DNA, the CDR3 is TGTGCCAGCTCACCAACAGGGTGGGGCGAGCAGTACTTC. This chain links TRBV18 with TRBJ2-7; tentative D call: TRBD1 (6 bases). CDR1 and CDR2 (germline): KGHSH, LQKENI. V gave up 2 bases and J gave up 6 bases, with 11 bases separating them. The CDR3 extends over 13 amino acids.

The chain employs TRBV13 and TRBJ1-2, with 7 positions matching TRBD1. The CDR3 runs to 17 residues. Trimming took 5 bases from V and 6 from J; bases not matched to a gene: 18. Germline CDR1 reads PRHDT; CDR2 reads FYEKMQ (reference sequence). The CDR3 spells CASSTRQGLTRRDGYTF. CDR3 bases: TGTGCCAGCAGCACGAGACAGGGTCTGACTCGTAGGGATGGCTACACCTTC.

The chain is built from TRBV6-1 and TRBJ1-1; tentative D call: TRBD1 (5 bases). CDR1 is MNHNS, CDR2 SASEGT, per germline. Trimming left V 10 bases short and J 1 base short, with 13 bases between. This CDR3 spans 13 amino acids. CDR3 region: CAISTETNTEAFF. In DNA form, the CDR3 reads TGTGCCATTTCGACAGAAACGAACACTGAAGCTTTCTTT.

This chain uses TRBV20-1 with TRBJ2-7; D unclear. Germline CDR1 reads DFQATT; CDR2 reads SNEGSKA (reference sequence). This CDR3 is 11 amino acids long. Trimming removed 0 bases at V and 4 bases at J, with 4 bases between. CDR3 amino acids: CSARDEYEQYF. The CDR3 coding sequence is TGCAGTGCTAGAGATGAGTACGAGCAGTACTTC.

The table lists this clone with a few counts. The CDR3 spells CASSQLVLAGETGYEQYF. Here the CDR3 DNA reads TGTGCCAGCAGCCAATTGGTACTAGCGGGAGAGACGGGCTACGAGCAGTACTTC. The chain recombines TRBV16 with TRBJ2-7; the match to TRBD2 covers 11 bases. The CDR3 has 18 residues. V lost 1 base and J lost 3; bases outside the gene matches: 11. Germline CDR1 and CDR2: KGHSY and FQNENV.

This CDR3 reads CASSVGVQGPTYNEQFF. Written as DNA, the CDR3 is TGTGCCAGCAGCGTAGGGGTGCAGGGTCCCACCTACAATGAGCAGTTCTTC. The chain couples TRBV9 to TRBJ2-1, with D maybe TRBD1 (5 bases). Trimming stripped 0 bases from V and 2 bases from J, with 15 bases between. The CDR3 consists of 17 residues. CDR1 SGDLS and CDR2 YYNGEE come from the germline V gene.

The V and J genes are TRBV10-3 and TRBJ2-7, with D tentatively TRBD1 (5 bases). V shed 3 bases and J shed 6 bases, with 15 bases lying between them. CDR1 is ENHRY and CDR2 is SYGVKD in the germline V gene. The CDR3 has 14 amino acids. Here the CDR3 DNA reads TGTGCCATCAGTGACCCAGGGTCCCCCATCGAGCAGTACTTC. Translation gives CAISDPGSPIEQYF.

The chain carries TRBV6-1 and TRBJ1-1; no reliable D call. The CDR3 length is 14 residues. Germline loops: CDR1 MNHNS, CDR2 SASEGT. V lost 4 bases, J lost 2 bases, and 11 bases lay in between. CDR3 region: CASSGNSLNTEAFF. CDR3 sequence (DNA): TGTGCCAGCAGTGGCAACAGCCTAAACACTGAAGCTTTCTTT.

In nucleotides, the CDR3 is TGCGCCAGCAGTACCCTTAGCGGAATTGCGAACACCGGGGAGCTGTTTTTT. The encoded protein is CASSTLSGIANTGELFF. The rearrangement links TRBV10-1 to TRBJ2-2, with D perhaps TRBD2 (6 bases). CDR3 length equals 17 residues. The germline V and J ends were trimmed by 5 bases and 0 bases, with 16 bases remaining between them. From germline, CDR1 is WNHNN and CDR2 SYGVQD (reference sequence).

The rearrangement uses TRBV10-3 and TRBJ2-7; maybe TRBD1 (5 bases). Trimming took 3 bases from V and 0 from J, leaving 12 bases between them. The germline CDR1 and CDR2 sequences are ENHRY and SYGVKD. The CDR3 loop spans 15 amino acids. Here the CDR3 DNA reads TGTGCCATCAGTGAAGACAGTCTATCCTCCTACGAGCAGTACTTC. Its protein is CAISEDSLSSYEQYF.

This clone came up once. The chain has TRBV27 and TRBJ2-3; 9 bases align to TRBD1. CDR1 and CDR2 from the germline V gene are MNHEY and SMNVEV (reference sequence). The CDR3 has 14 amino acids. J was trimmed by 2 bases and V by 6 bases; bases with no gene match: 3. The CDR3 sequence is CASRTGGSTDTQYF. The CDR3 DNA follows: TGTGCCAGCAGGACAGGGGGGTCCACAGATACGCAGTATTTT.

In its sample, this clone was seen once. This chain uses TRBV6-5 with TRBJ1-4; no clear D. CDR3 length equals 16 residues. Trimming removed 0 bases at V and 8 bases at J, with 16 bases between. Germline CDR1 MNHEY, CDR2 SVGAGI. The CDR3 here is CASSYSAQLGREKLFF. In DNA, the CDR3 is TGTGCCAGCAGTTACTCGGCCCAATTAGGTCGGGAAAAACTGTTTTTT.